The 26 T cell receptor beta chains reported below all come from one sample, sequenced in a study of PD-L1 blockade in urothelial cancer. Described time point: pretreatment peripheral blood. The repertoire was sequenced with immunoSEQ multiplex PCR; TCRdb's copy has only in-frame clones and lacks some. This sample carries tens of thousands of clones, around 90% of them seen once, and the ten largest clones take 1.6%. The specimen comprised PBMCs, sampled around atezolizumab (anti-PD-L1) treatment. The receptor set was obtained from a man aged 55 to 69 with urothelial cancer.

V is TRBV5-6 and J is TRBJ1-1; possibly TRBD1 for D (5 bases). Germline-derived CDR1 and CDR2 are SGHDT and YYEEEE. The CDR3 sequence is 12 residues long. Trimming removed 2 bases at V and 7 bases at J, with 9 bases between. The CDR3 DNA follows: TGTGCCAGCAGCTTTTCGGGGGTTGAAGCTTTCTTT. Protein sequence: CASSFSGVEAFF.

V gene TRBV28 combines with J gene TRBJ1-5; D perhaps matches TRBD1 (6 bases). CDR1 and CDR2 (germline): MDHEN, SYDVKM. This CDR3 is 13 amino acids long. Trimming left V 7 bases short and J 5 bases short, with 12 bases between. DNA of the CDR3: TGTGCCAGCATAGGGGGAGGGGATCAGCCCCAGCATTTT. Translating gives CASIGGGDQPQHF.

The chain links TRBV30 to TRBJ2-2, with D possibly being TRBD1 (8 bases). The germline CDR1 and CDR2 sequences are GTSNPN and SVGIG (reference sequence). The CDR3 spans 17 residues. V was trimmed by 6 bases and J by 5 bases, leaving 25 bases between them. The CDR3 bases are TGTGCCTGTAACGGGGGGACAGGCCAGATTATAACCGGGGAGCTGTTTTTT. Protein sequence: CACNGGTGQIITGELFF.

As DNA, the CDR3 is TGTGCCAGCACCATACGTGGGACAGGGAGTATTGGCTACACCTTC. It specifies CASTIRGTGSIGYTF. The chain is built from TRBV6-5 and TRBJ1-2, with 9 bases lining up with TRBD1. V gave up 7 bases and J gave up 7 bases; unmatched junction bases: 13. The CDR3 is 15 residues long. Germline CDR1 reads MNHEY; CDR2 reads SVGAGI.

DNA of the CDR3: TGTGCCAGCAGTGACGGACAGGCCAATCAGCCCCAGCATTTT. This encodes CASSDGQANQPQHF. V gene TRBV6-1 combines with J gene TRBJ1-5; 7 nucleotides line up with TRBD1. V lost 3 bases and J lost 3; bases outside the gene matches: 2. Germline assignment: CDR1 MNHNS and CDR2 SASEGT. The CDR3 is made up of 14 amino acids.

The chain recombines TRBV7-3 with TRBJ2-1; the D gene is possibly TRBD2 (7 bases). The CDR3 covers 16 residues. Germline values: CDR1 SGHTA, CDR2 FQGTGA. V gave up 5 bases and J gave up 7 bases, with 21 bases separating them. The CDR3 DNA is TGTGCCAGCAGCCTCGGCGGGGGCGGGTTAAGTAATGAGCAGTTCTTC. It yields the protein CASSLGGGGLSNEQFF.

The rearrangement joins TRBV5-6 to TRBJ2-5, with D possibly being TRBD1 (6 bases). Germline loops: CDR1 SGHDT, CDR2 YYEEEE. V was cut by 1 base and J by 5 bases, with 18 bases left in between. The CDR3 extends over 16 amino acids. CDR3 nucleotides: TGTGCCAGCAGCTTGACTGAGGGGGACGTCAGGGAGACCCAGTACTTC. It is translated as CASSLTEGDVRETQYF.

The rearrangement joins TRBV15 to TRBJ2-5; D is perhaps TRBD2 (5 bases). Trimming left V 0 bases short and J 5 bases short, with 10 bases between. The CDR3 runs 14 residues. CDR1 is LNHNV, CDR2 YYDKDF, per germline (reference sequence). The CDR3 reads CATSRERVGETQYF. CDR3 nucleotides: TGTGCCACCAGCAGAGAGCGGGTCGGGGAGACCCAGTACTTC.

The count of this clone is one. V gene TRBV4-1 combines with J gene TRBJ2-5, with D unclear. The CDR3 runs to 14 residues. Per the germline V gene, CDR1 is MGHRA and CDR2 is YSYEKL. Trimming removed 2 bases at V and 6 bases at J, with 13 bases between. The CDR3 protein is CASSQSSVQKTQYF. CDR3 coding DNA: TGCGCCAGCAGCCAATCCTCAGTACAAAAGACCCAGTACTTC.

The J gene is TRBJ1-2, the V gene TRBV28; TRBD1 matches 12 bases. Trimming at V came to 10 bases and at J to 8 bases, leaving 11 bases not matched to a gene. The germline V gene has CDR1 MDHEN and CDR2 SYDVKM. This CDR3 has 14 residues. The CDR3 nucleotides read TGTGCCACCTTCCCGGGACAGGGGGCGCCCGGCTACACCTTC. Its translation is CATFPGQGAPGYTF.

J is TRBJ1-2 and V is TRBV10-2, with D unresolved. V gave up 2 bases and J gave up 8 bases, with 12 bases separating them. Germline lookup yields CDR1 WSHSY and CDR2 SAAADI. The CDR3 extends over 13 amino acids. CDR3 amino acids: CASSETGLGGYTF. The CDR3 nucleotides read TGCGCCAGCAGTGAGACGGGGTTGGGAGGCTACACCTTC.

The V call is TRBV5-1, the J call TRBJ1-5; 8 positions match TRBD1. The germline V gene has CDR1 SGHRS and CDR2 YFSETQ. This CDR3 spans 18 amino acids. The J segment lost 1 base and the V segment lost 0 bases, leaving 9 bases of the junction unmatched. CDR3 DNA: TGCGCCAGCAGCTTGGGCAACCAGGGGGCAGGGAGCAATCAGCCCCAGCATTTT. As protein: CASSLGNQGAGSNQPQHF.

This rearrangement joins TRBV7-2 to TRBJ2-2, with unresolved D. CDR3 length: 15 residues. Germline loops: CDR1 SGHTA, CDR2 FQGNSA. V lost 5 bases and J lost 2, with 12 bases in between. The chain's CDR3 is CASSPGSFNTGELFF. The DNA for the CDR3 is TGTGCCAGCAGCCCCGGTAGTTTTAACACCGGGGAGCTGTTTTTT.

The chain recombines TRBV28 with TRBJ2-5; 12 nucleotides match TRBD1. Germline trimming cut 2 bases from V and 5 bases from J; bases unmatched to any gene: 3. The CDR3 loop spans 15 amino acids. Per the germline V gene, CDR1 is MDHEN and CDR2 is SYDVKM. CDR3 nucleotides: TGTGCCAGCAGTTTAGGGGACAGGGGGCACGAGACCCAGTACTTC. Its translation is CASSLGDRGHETQYF.

This clone was seen only once. The chain combines TRBV2 with TRBJ1-6; D perhaps matches TRBD1 (5 bases). Trimming left V 8 bases short and J 1 base short, with 9 bases between. The CDR3 loop spans 14 amino acids. Germline V gene lookup returns CDR1 SNHLY and CDR2 FYNNEI. The DNA for the CDR3 is TGTGCCAGCGGGGGGGGTTCCTATAATTCACCCCTCCACTTT. Encoded protein: CASGGGSYNSPLHF.

CDR3 protein: CASSLAKTANTEAFF. The CDR3 coding sequence is TGTGCCAGCAGCTTAGCTAAAACAGCAAACACTGAAGCTTTCTTT. The chain links TRBV7-2 to TRBJ1-1; D unresolved. Germline V gives CDR1 SGHTA, CDR2 FQGNSA. V dropped 0 bases and J dropped 2 bases, with 10 bases sitting between them. CDR3 size: 15 residues.

This chain joins TRBV5-8 and TRBJ2-7, with 15 bases fitting TRBD2. CDR1 is SGHTS, CDR2 YDEGEE, per germline. V lost 4 bases and J lost 3; bases outside the gene matches: 14. CDR3 length equals 19 residues. The CDR3 DNA reads as TGTGCCAGCAGCACACACCCCGGGACTAGCGGGGGGTCCCTCTACGAGCAGTACTTC. Its translation: CASSTHPGTSGGSLYEQYF.

The rearrangement links TRBV7-8 to TRBJ2-5, with 7 bases fitting TRBD2. The CDR3 spans 15 residues. Germline V gene sequence: CDR1 SGHVS, CDR2 FQNEAQ. V shed 2 bases and J 6 bases; nucleotides not matched to a gene: 9. The CDR3 region is CASSLSSGHWKTQYF. The CDR3 DNA reads as TGTGCCAGCAGCTTAAGTAGCGGGCATTGGAAGACCCAGTACTTC.

This clone came up a few times. The V gene is TRBV6-1, the J gene TRBJ1-5; TRBD1 matches at 10 bases. V was clipped by 6 bases and J by 6 bases; unmatched bases: 5. CDR3 length: 14 residues. The germline V gene encodes CDR1 MNHNS and CDR2 SASEGT. CDR3 in amino acids: CASRGQGLSQPQHF. CDR3 bases: TGTGCCAGCAGGGGACAGGGGTTATCTCAGCCCCAGCATTTT.

In its sample, this clone was seen a few times. V usage is TRBV2 and J usage is TRBJ1-5; 10 positions agree with TRBD1. This CDR3 has 14 amino acids. V lost 4 bases to trimming and J lost 6 bases; unmatched junction nucleotides: 3. Germline V lookup: CDR1 SNHLY, CDR2 FYNNEI. As DNA, the CDR3 is TGTGCCAGCAGTGGACAGGGGGCCGGTCAGCCCCAGCATTTT. This sequence encodes CASSGQGAGQPQHF.

The gene calls are TRBV4-3 and TRBJ1-5; 7 bases align to TRBD1. The CDR3 is made up of 17 amino acids. The germline V gene encodes CDR1 LGHNA and CDR2 YSLEER. With 2 bases clipped from V and 0 bases from J, the junction kept 7 bases outside the gene matches. The CDR3 here is CASSQTTGVNSNQPQHF. CDR3 nucleotides: TGCGCCAGCAGCCAAACCACAGGGGTCAATAGCAATCAGCCCCAGCATTTT.

The chain has TRBV6-1 and TRBJ2-1; possible D gene TRBD2, 6 bases. The germline CDR1 and CDR2 sequences are MNHNS and SASEGT. V gave up 2 bases and J gave up 11 bases, with 7 bases separating them. CDR3 length: 11 residues. CDR3 coding DNA: TGTGCCAGCAGTGAACGGGAGAAGCAGTTCTTC. Protein product: CASSEREKQFF.

J is TRBJ2-3 and V is TRBV11-2; TRBD2 agrees at 10 bases. There are 15 residues in the CDR3. Losses at the gene ends were 5 bases for V and 5 bases for J; bases not matched to a gene: 7. Germline CDR1 SGHAT, CDR2 FQNNGV. CDR3 region: CASSLSGGALDTQYF. As DNA, the CDR3 is TGTGCCAGCAGCCTCAGCGGGGGGGCCCTAGATACGCAGTATTTT.

The gene calls are TRBV7-7 and TRBJ2-5; the D gene is possibly TRBD1 (7 bases). The V end was cut by 2 bases, the J end by 7 bases, with 17 bases between. CDR1 is SSHAT and CDR2 is FNYEAQ in the germline V gene (reference sequence). This CDR3 has 15 amino acids. Here the CDR3 reads CASSLSLSQGGTQYF. The CDR3 nucleotides read TGTGCCAGCAGCTTATCCCTCTCCCAGGGGGGGACCCAGTACTTC.

This chain connects TRBV5-1 to TRBJ1-1; 7 positions agree with TRBD1. V was clipped by 3 bases and J by 4 bases; unmatched bases: 9. Germline CDR1 and CDR2: SGHRS and YFSETQ. The CDR3 consists of 15 residues. The CDR3 DNA is TGCGCCAGCAGCTGGGGGGACAGTAAGGCCACTGAAGCTTTCTTT. Translated: CASSWGDSKATEAFF.

J is TRBJ2-3 and V is TRBV7-2, with 8 positions matching TRBD2. The CDR3 loop spans 14 amino acids. The V gene end was trimmed by 5 bases and the J gene end by 2 bases; junction bases not matched to a gene: 3. Per the germline V gene, CDR1 is SGHTA and CDR2 is FQGNSA. The chain's CDR3 is CASSPAGVTDTQYF. Here the CDR3 DNA reads TGTGCCAGCAGCCCAGCGGGAGTCACAGATACGCAGTATTTT.